This passage covers 16 T cell receptor beta chains from one sample sequenced in a study of shared clonotypes between healthy human individuals. The protocol was immunoSEQ multiplex PCR, while the TCRdb copy is restricted to in-frame clones and leaves out a portion. The table records under 750,000 clones, roughly 72% of them present only once. Input material: memory CD4+ T cells sorted from blood. This sample's subset: CD45RA-negative fraction. These TCRs come from a woman in her 30s in good health.

V gene TRBV5-4 combines with J gene TRBJ2-1; TRBD2 matches 9 bases. The CDR3 has 15 residues. V lost 4 bases and J lost 4; bases outside the gene matches: 6. Germline V CDR1 and CDR2: SGHNT, YYREEE (reference sequence). CDR3 nucleotides: TGTGCCAGCAGCGAAAGACTAGCGGCTTACAATGAGCAGTTCTTC. Its translation is CASSERLAAYNEQFF.

This clone has only a few counts. The rearrangement links TRBV16 to TRBJ1-3, with D unclear. Trimming cost V 2 bases and J 0 bases, with 5 bases left between them. Germline V gene lookup returns CDR1 KGHSY and CDR2 FQNENV. This CDR3 spans 14 amino acids. The chain's CDR3 is CASSQHISGNTIYF. CDR3 bases: TGTGCCAGCAGCCAACACATCTCTGGAAACACCATATATTTT.

This sequence joins TRBV9 and TRBJ1-1, with TRBD1 as a possible D gene (5 bases). Per germline, CDR1 SGDLS and CDR2 YYNGEE. Between the trimmed V and J ends, which lost 6 bases and 0 bases, there was a span of 15 bases. The CDR3 contains 15 residues. CDR3 protein: CASTQGEAMNTEAFF. The DNA of the CDR3 is TGTGCCAGCACGCAAGGGGAGGCAATGAACACTGAAGCTTTCTTT.

The CDR3 DNA is TGTGCCAGCAGCTCCCGGACTACTAATGAGCAGTTCTTC. This gives the protein CASSSRTTNEQFF. J is TRBJ2-1 and V is TRBV11-2; tentative D call: TRBD2 (6 bases). This CDR3 contains 13 residues. Trimming pared 4 bases from V and 7 bases from J, leaving 11 bases between. Looked up from germline, CDR1 is SGHAT and CDR2 is FQNNGV. The full variable domain, in which reference TRBV11-2 and TRBJ2-1 provide the parts outside the CDR3, is EAGVAQSPRYKIIEKRQSVAFWCNPISGHATLYWYQQILGQGPKLLIQFQNNGVVDDSQLPKDRFSAERLKGVDSTLKIQPAKLEDSAVYLCASSSRTTNEQFFGPGTRLTVL.

The chain recombines TRBV5-6 with TRBJ2-1, with a weak D call TRBD2 (6 bases). There are 15 residues in the CDR3. V lost 4 bases and J lost 2, with 13 bases in between. Germline lookup yields CDR1 SGHDT and CDR2 YYEEEE. The CDR3 is CASSPRGYAYNEQFF. CDR3 sequence (DNA): TGTGCCAGCAGCCCCCGGGGGTACGCCTACAATGAGCAGTTCTTC.

Comment on this clone: This specimen includes other DNA sequences encoding the same CDR3. V gene TRBV18 combines with J gene TRBJ2-5; TRBD1 matches 7 bases. Germline lookup yields CDR1 KGHSH and CDR2 LQKENI. This CDR3 spans 13 amino acids. The V gene end was trimmed by 4 bases and the J gene end by 3 bases; junction bases not matched to a gene: 2. The DNA of the CDR3 is TGTGCCAGCTCACTAGGACAGGAAGAGACCCAGTACTTC. It translates to CASSLGQEETQYF.

The V and J genes are TRBV5-1 and TRBJ2-1; D perhaps matches TRBD1 (5 bases). V gave up 0 bases and J gave up 9 bases, with 13 bases separating them. Germline lookup yields CDR1 SGHRS and CDR2 YFSETQ. The CDR3 loop spans 14 amino acids. CDR3 sequence (DNA): TGCGCCAGCAGCTTGGCAATCAGGGTATCTGAGCAGTTCTTC. Protein: CASSLAIRVSEQFF.

The chain links TRBV28 to TRBJ2-4, with a weak D call TRBD2 (5 bases). This CDR3 is 15 amino acids long. Germline V lookup: CDR1 MDHEN, CDR2 SYDVKM. The germline V and J ends were trimmed by 1 base and 0 bases, with 7 bases remaining between them. CDR3 region: CASSLSGIAKNIQYF. The CDR3, as DNA: TGTGCCAGCAGTTTATCCGGGATAGCCAAAAACATTCAGTACTTC.

V usage is TRBV28 and J usage is TRBJ2-7, with D perhaps TRBD2 (5 bases). Germline V gives CDR1 MDHEN, CDR2 SYDVKM. CDR3 size: 12 residues. V was trimmed by 4 bases and J by 4 bases, leaving 8 bases between them. CDR3 amino acids: CASSSSMYEQYF. The CDR3, as DNA: TGTGCCAGCAGTTCTAGCATGTACGAGCAGTACTTC. The full variable domain, in which reference TRBV28 and TRBJ2-7 provide the parts outside the CDR3, is DVKVTQSSRYLVKRTGEKVFLECVQDMDHENMFWYRQDPGLGLRLIYFSYDVKMKEKGDIPEGYSVSREKKERFSLILESASTNQTSMYLCASSSSMYEQYFGPGTRLTVT.

As regards this clone: One end of the junction varies from germline; a read error may be responsible. The V gene is TRBV5-1, the J gene TRBJ2-3; 8 nucleotides align to TRBD2. There are 17 residues in the CDR3. The germline V gene encodes CDR1 SGHRS and CDR2 YFSETQ. CDR3 residues: CASSLGSAGGPIDTQYF. The DNA of the CDR3 is TGCGCCAGCAGTTTGGGTTCCGCGGGGGGACCCATAGATACGCAGTATTTT.

The V and J genes are TRBV6-1 and TRBJ2-6, with D unclear. Per the germline V gene, CDR1 is MNHNS and CDR2 is SASEGT. V was cut by 3 bases and J by 4 bases, with 10 bases left in between. The CDR3 contains 15 residues. CDR3 region: CASSEVRSGANVLTF. CDR3 nucleotide sequence: TGTGCCAGCAGTGAGGTTCGTTCCGGGGCCAACGTCCTGACTTTC.

Here the CDR3 DNA reads TGTGCCAGCAGCTATGGGGGTGGGGGCCTCTATGGCTACACCTTC. Protein: CASSYGGGGLYGYTF. V and J are TRBV11-2 and TRBJ1-2; D possibly corresponds to TRBD1 (6 bases). The length of the CDR3 is 15 residues. The germline gives CDR1 SGHAT, CDR2 FQNNGV. The V gene lost 4 bases and the J gene lost 4 bases, with 16 bases spanning the gap.

The rearrangement joins TRBV10-3 to TRBJ1-5; D possibly corresponds to TRBD1 (5 bases). The CDR3 covers 13 residues. V shed 10 bases and J shed 5 bases, with 15 bases lying between them. The germline V gene has CDR1 ENHRY and CDR2 SYGVKD. This CDR3 is CASSPTGYQPQHF. CDR3 in DNA: TGTGCCAGCAGCCCTACAGGTTATCAGCCCCAGCATTTT.

This clone was seen more than once but under ten times. The sample holds other DNA sequences that translate to the same CDR3. The chain joins TRBV7-9 to TRBJ2-7; 7 bases align to TRBD1. Losses at the gene ends were 1 base for V and 7 bases for J; bases not matched to a gene: 4. The V gene's germline CDR1 is SEHNR and CDR2 FQNEAQ (reference sequence). The CDR3 has 13 residues. CDR3 residues: CASSLEGAGEQYF. The CDR3 DNA reads as TGTGCCAGCAGCTTAGAGGGGGCCGGGGAGCAGTACTTC.

In this sample, this clone turned up a few times. The chain is built from TRBV5-1 and TRBJ2-3; no reliable D call. Trimming took 4 bases from V and 0 from J, leaving 6 bases between them. Germline CDR1 SGHRS, CDR2 YFSETQ. The CDR3 totals 13 residues. CDR3 in DNA: TGCGCCAGCAGCCCCCTAAGCACAGATACGCAGTATTTT. Amino acid sequence: CASSPLSTDTQYF.

The chain is built from TRBV7-3 and TRBJ2-7; TRBD2 aligns across 14 bases. CDR3 size: 14 residues. After removal of 4 bases from V and 11 bases from J, the junction contained 7 bases not matched to a gene. The germline gives CDR1 SGHTA, CDR2 FQGTGA. CDR3 sequence: CASSSTGTSGRKYF. DNA for the CDR3: TGTGCCAGCAGCTCCACCGGGACTAGCGGGAGAAAGTACTTC. The variable domain in full, with the rest retrieved from reference TRBV7-3 and TRBJ2-7, is GAGVSQTPSNKVTEKGKYVELRCDPISGHTALYWYRQSLGQGPEFLIYFQGTGAADDSGLPNDRFFAVRPEGSVSTLKIQRTERGDSAVYLCASSSTGTSGRKYFGPGTRLTVT.